These 27 T cell receptor beta chains were all obtained from the same sample, sequenced in a study of blood T cells in healthy people across ages. PCR was performed a second time for about 7 to 11 cycles using a sample-barcoded 5' primer and a J-beta primer mix. A single record per CDR3 protein comes from TCRdb applying MiXCR to the 5' RACE reads. The profile covers around 800,000 distinct CDR3 sequences, with less than 70% appearing a single time and around 41% taken by the ten largest. The sample was blood. These TCRs come from a man aged 80 or over in good health.

The rearrangement links TRBV18 to TRBJ2-7, with D hard to call. The CDR3 extends over 14 amino acids. Germline V gene sequence: CDR1 KGHSH, CDR2 LQKENI. The V and J ends lost 0 bases and 6 bases respectively, with 12 bases between them. The CDR3 spells CASSPPSLSAEQYF. The DNA of the CDR3 is TGTGCCAGCTCACCACCGAGTTTATCGGCCGAGCAGTACTTC.

The V gene is TRBV15, the J gene TRBJ2-5; 8 bases are shared with TRBD2. This CDR3 is 17 amino acids long. J lost 6 bases, V lost 6 bases, and 18 bases had no gene match. CDR1 and CDR2 from the germline V gene are LNHNV and YYDKDF (reference sequence). The CDR3 here is CATRPGTSSVAWKTQYF. CDR3 DNA: TGTGCCACCAGACCCGGGACTAGTAGCGTCGCGTGGAAGACCCAGTACTTC.

The chain employs TRBV5-5 and TRBJ2-5; 8 bases align to TRBD2. The end of the DNA aligns better with TRBJ2-7, so the J call may be wrong. There are 15 residues in the CDR3. CDR1 and CDR2 (germline): SGHKS, YYEKEE (reference sequence). CDR3 amino acids: CASSLSGGVRLEQYF. Here the CDR3 DNA reads TGTGCCAGCAGCTTGAGCGGGGGCGTCCGTCTCGAGCAGTACTTC.

Only a few counts were recorded for this clonotype. The V gene is TRBV9, the J gene TRBJ2-7; 8 bases are a match to TRBD1. With V trimmed by 3 bases and J by 2 bases, 7 bases remained unmatched. This CDR3 spans 15 amino acids. CDR1 and CDR2 (germline): SGDLS, YYNGEE. CDR3 nucleotide sequence: TGTGCCAGCAGCGACGACAGGGGTTTCACCTACGAGCAGTACTTC. Translated, it gives CASSDDRGFTYEQYF.

The chain is built from TRBV18 and TRBJ2-7; D call uncertain. The ends were cut back, 6 bases at V and 4 bases at J, with 16 bases in the middle. The CDR3 loop spans 14 amino acids. CDR1 KGHSH and CDR2 LQKENI come from the germline V gene. CDR3 coding DNA: TGTGCCAGCTCCCCAATTAGAACCGGTTACGAGCAGTACTTC. Translation: CASSPIRTGYEQYF.

This clonotype occurred once. The rearrangement joins TRBV15 to TRBJ2-1, with 15 bases matching TRBD2. The J segment lost 1 base and the V segment lost 1 base, leaving 2 bases of the junction unmatched. In germline, CDR1 is LNHNV, CDR2 YYDKDF (reference sequence). The CDR3 is made up of 18 amino acids. The CDR3 sequence is CATSRGGTSGRSYNEQFF. The DNA for the CDR3 is TGTGCCACCAGCAGAGGAGGGACTAGCGGGAGGTCCTACAATGAGCAGTTCTTC.

This clonotype was observed a single time. The chain employs TRBV27 and TRBJ2-5; D possibly corresponds to TRBD1 (6 bases). The J call may be wrong; the DNA end is better matched by TRBJ2-7. The CDR3 covers 14 residues. Germline V lookup: CDR1 MNHEY, CDR2 SMNVEV (reference sequence). In DNA form, the CDR3 reads TGTGCCAGCAGTTTCGACAGGTTTTCCTACGAGCAGTACTTC. It is translated as CASSFDRFSYEQYF.

This clonotype was recorded once. The junction departs from germline at one end; a sequencing error may be responsible. The chain carries TRBV27 and TRBJ1-3; 9 bases match TRBD1. The CDR3 contains 17 residues. CDR1 and CDR2 from the germline V gene are MNHEY and SMNVEV (reference sequence). The DNA for the CDR3 is TGTACCAGCAGTCCCCGGACAGGGGACGACTCTGGAAACACCATATATTTT. Protein product: CTSSPRTGDDSGNTIYF.

This clonotype was seen just once. V gene TRBV28 combines with J gene TRBJ2-3; a weak D match, TRBD1 (5 bases). CDR1 is MDHEN, CDR2 SYDVKM, per germline. V was pared by 2 bases and J by 0 bases, with 15 bases between. The CDR3 is 17 residues long. In DNA, the CDR3 is TGTGCCAGCAGTTTAGTTAGACCTGGGGCTAGCACAGATACGCAGTATTTT. It encodes CASSLVRPGASTDTQYF.

This clonotype was seen only once. The conserved closing phenylalanine or tryptophan is absent in this CDR3, likely reflecting a read error. The rearrangement joins TRBV12-3 or TRBV12-4 to TRBJ2-1; TRBD2 matches at 8 bases. V lost 3 bases and J lost 0; bases outside the gene matches: 4. The CDR3 spans 16 residues. This CDR3 reads CASSFSGTSSYNEQFL. Here the CDR3 DNA reads TGTGCCAGCAGTTTCTCCGGGACTAGCTCCTACAATGAGCAGTTCTTA.

V and J are TRBV6-2 or TRBV6-3 and TRBJ1-6, with D possibly being TRBD1 (5 bases). CDR3 length equals 12 residues. Per the germline V gene, CDR1 is MNHEY and CDR2 is SVGEGT. V lost 2 bases and J 9 bases, leaving 5 bases between the germline ends. The CDR3 DNA reads TGTGCCAGCAGTTACGGGGGTTCACCCCTCCACTTT. The encoded protein is CASSYGGSPLHF.

The rearrangement joins TRBV10-3 to TRBJ2-4, with TRBD2 identical over 7 bases. Germline loops: CDR1 ENHRY, CDR2 SYGVKD. The CDR3 totals 16 residues. The J segment lost 5 bases and the V segment lost 0 bases, leaving 7 bases of the junction unmatched. Here the CDR3 reads CAISESGGGPQNIQYF. The CDR3 DNA follows: TGTGCCATCAGTGAGTCGGGGGGAGGGCCGCAAAACATTCAGTACTTC.

The CDR3 DNA reads as TGCAGCGTTGAGGCAGGTACCTATGGCTACACCTTC. This encodes CSVEAGTYGYTF. V is TRBV29-1 and J is TRBJ1-2; D gene uncertain. Trimming took 3 bases from V and 4 from J, leaving 9 bases between them. The germline V gene encodes CDR1 SQVTM and CDR2 ANQGSEA. The length of the CDR3 is 12 residues.

The chain combines TRBV5-1 with TRBJ1-1; weak D call: TRBD1 (6 bases). Germline values: CDR1 SGHRS, CDR2 YFSETQ. V lost 2 bases and J lost 5, with 13 bases in between. The CDR3 extends over 14 amino acids. CDR3 sequence (DNA): TGCGCCAGCAGCTTAGAGGGGACATTTACTGAAGCTTTCTTT. It translates to CASSLEGTFTEAFF.

This clonotype was counted between two and nine times. The chain has TRBV12-3 or TRBV12-4 and TRBJ2-1, with TRBD2 matching 10 bases. This CDR3 contains 16 residues. V shed 4 bases, J shed 7 bases, and the junction held 10 bases outside the gene matches. The CDR3 region has the DNA TGTGCCAGCAGTTCGTGGACTAGCGGAGACGGGAATGAGCAGTTCTTC. Its protein product is CASSSWTSGDGNEQFF.

This clonotype showed up just a few times. At one end, the junction sequence differs from germline, possibly due to a read error. V gene TRBV10-2 combines with J gene TRBJ2-3; the D call may be TRBD1 or TRBD2 (5 bases each). This CDR3 has 13 amino acids. CDR1 and CDR2 (germline): WSHSY, SAAADI. CDR3 bases: TGCGCCAGTAGTGAGGGGTGGCACAGATACGCGTATTTT. Protein product: CASSEGWHRYAYF.

The chain joins TRBV12-3 or TRBV12-4 to TRBJ2-7, with TRBD2 identical over 9 bases. CDR3 size: 15 residues. Losses at the gene ends were 2 bases for V and 5 bases for J; bases not matched to a gene: 7. CDR3 in amino acids: CASSLIAGDAHEQYF. The CDR3, as DNA: TGTGCCAGCAGTTTAATAGCGGGAGATGCCCACGAGCAGTACTTC.

This clonotype was observed a few times. The rearrangement links TRBV7-2 to TRBJ1-1; the D gene is possibly TRBD1 (5 bases). Trimming removed 6 bases from V and 4 bases from J, with 21 bases in between. The CDR3 has 16 residues. Germline V CDR1 and CDR2: SGHTA, FQGNSA. The chain's CDR3 is CASSPNPGTRGTEAFF. As DNA, the CDR3 is TGTGCCAGCAGTCCCAACCCGGGGACCAGAGGCACTGAAGCTTTCTTT.

V usage is TRBV12-3 or TRBV12-4 and J usage is TRBJ1-5; D possibly corresponds to TRBD1 (6 bases). V was pared by 6 bases and J by 7 bases, with 22 bases between. The CDR3 contains 16 residues. The CDR3 spells CASSQTGTQLGQPQHF. CDR3 DNA sequence: TGTGCCAGCAGCCAAACCGGGACACAATTGGGGCAGCCCCAGCATTTT.

This clonotype was observed a few times. The CDR3 coding sequence is TGTGCCAGCAGCTCCGGGACAGGGACCCACGAGCAGTACTTC. Protein: CASSSGTGTHEQYF. The rearrangement joins TRBV5-6 to TRBJ2-5, with 9 bases fitting TRBD1. The DNA end is more similar to TRBJ2-7, so the J call may be wrong. The germline CDR1 and CDR2 sequences are SGHDT and YYEEEE. The CDR3 has 14 amino acids.

V is TRBV12-3 or TRBV12-4 and J is TRBJ2-1, with 9 nucleotides matching TRBD1. V trimming: 1 base; J trimming: 4 bases; junction bases outside the gene matches: 5. The CDR3 length is 16 residues. The CDR3 region is CASSLGGTGIYNEQFF. In DNA, the CDR3 is TGTGCCAGCAGTTTAGGAGGGACAGGGATATACAATGAGCAGTTCTTC.

This rearrangement joins TRBV6-1 to TRBJ2-1; possible D gene TRBD2, 7 bases. Germline V gives CDR1 MNHNS, CDR2 SASEGT. CDR3 length equals 14 residues. Trimming shortened V by 8 bases and J by 4 bases, and 15 bases separated the two germline ends. CDR3 bases: TGTGCCAGCTCCGGGGGGCGGATTTACAATGAGCAGTTCTTC. This gives the protein CASSGGRIYNEQFF.

The chain has TRBV28 and TRBJ2-5; D might be TRBD1 (6 bases). This CDR3 has 17 amino acids. The ends were cut back, 6 bases at V and 1 base at J, with 21 bases in the middle. Germline V CDR1 and CDR2: MDHEN, SYDVKM. CDR3 DNA sequence: TGTGCCAGCAGACCCGGGACACGGTACTGGGGCCAAGAGACCCAGTACTTC. It specifies CASRPGTRYWGQETQYF.

The CDR3 DNA reads as TGCGCCAGCAGCTTTAGCGGGAGGGATGAGCAGTTCTTC. Its translation: CASSFSGRDEQFF. The chain joins TRBV5-1 to TRBJ2-1; the match to TRBD2 covers 11 bases. The CDR3 consists of 13 residues. Germline loops: CDR1 SGHRS, CDR2 YFSETQ. The J segment lost 8 bases and the V segment lost 2 bases, leaving 0 bases of the junction unmatched. The full variable domain, with the rest looked up from reference TRBV5-1 and TRBJ2-1, is KAGVTQTPRYLIKTRGQQVTLSCSPISGHRSVSWYQQTPGQGLQFLFEYFSETQRNKGNFPGRFSGRQFSNSRSEMNVSTLELGDSALYLCASSFSGRDEQFFGPGTRLTVL.

This chain uses TRBV11-2 with TRBJ2-1; 8 bases map to TRBD2. V lost 5 bases, J lost 5 bases, and 11 bases stayed unmatched. The CDR3 has 16 residues. CDR1 is SGHAT and CDR2 is FQNNGV in the germline V gene. The CDR3, as DNA: TGTGCCAGCAGCCTTTTTTTATCGGGAGGGGACAATGAGCAGTTCTTC. It codes for CASSLFLSGGDNEQFF.

The J gene is TRBJ2-4, the V gene TRBV6-6, with D possibly matching TRBD2 (6 bases). The J call may be mistaken, given a closer DNA end match to TRBJ2-7. This CDR3 comprises 15 residues. The germline CDR1 and CDR2 sequences are MNHNY and SVGAGI (reference sequence). The CDR3 DNA is TGTGCCAGCAGCTGGACGACGGGGGATAGCTACGAGCAGTACTTC. This codes for CASSWTTGDSYEQYF.

The chain combines TRBV7-9 with TRBJ2-5; D uncertain. The CDR3 sequence is 14 residues long. Germline-derived CDR1 and CDR2 are SEHNR and FQNEAQ (reference sequence). V was clipped by 4 bases and J by 5 bases, with 14 bases between them. CDR3 coding DNA: TGTGCCAGCAGCTACAAAAACCTAAGTGAGACCCAGTACTTC. Translation: CASSYKNLSETQYF.